This note documents a single T cell receptor beta chain sequence. Antigen specificity is unknown. Donors were healthy HIV-negative adults without recent acute infections or vaccinations. A CD45RA-negative memory subset and a CD45RA+ naive subset were separated from the CD4+ cells. Original data processing: From ImmunoSEQ came sequences covering only the junction and carrying no quality scores, so filtering differed. Generated by immunoSEQ multiplex PCR, the TCRdb table keeps only in-frame clones and is missing some. The V and J calls and clone size come from that table; D and trimming were worked out from the DNA. The sample holds fewer than 1.8 million clones, roughly 98.5% seen once. These data belong to a study of shared clonotypes between healthy human individuals. The CDR3 sequence is 17 residues long. Germline V gene lookup returns CDR1 SGDLS and CDR2 YYNGEE. The V and J ends lost 3 bases and 4 bases, in that order; junction bases with no gene match: 11.

Whole-study results and caveats: Of the naive CD4 clonotypes, about 5% were shared across several donors.

This chain uses TRBV9 with TRBJ2-1; 9 bases align to TRBD1. Source material: naive CD4+ T cells sorted from blood. The subset: CD45RA+ positively selected. The receptor comes from a man younger than 40 in good health. CDR3 sequence (DNA): TGTGCCAGCAGCGCTAACACCGGGACAGGGTATTACAATGAGCAGTTCTTC. Translation: CASSANTGTGYYNEQFF.